This T cell receptor (beta chain) was captured by sequencing in a study of early T cells in non-severe SARS-CoV-2 infection. Molecules of cDNA were individually given unique molecular identifiers that were attached to them. TCRdb reprocessed the 5' RACE reads with MiXCR, giving one entry per CDR3 protein. The table shows about 30,000 distinct CDR3 sequences, with around 5.1% occurring only once. This clonotype appeared many times. The CDR3 covers 15 residues. The junction had 5 bases not matched to a gene; V was cut back by 3 bases and J by 0 bases. From germline, CDR1 is SGHKS and CDR2 YYEKEE (reference sequence).

The TCR originated in an adult who was a healthcare worker with PCR-confirmed SARS-CoV-2 infection or an uninfected control (not recorded which). Source material: whole blood. The chain is built from TRBV5-5 and TRBJ2-5; 7 nucleotides align to TRBD1. DNA of the CDR3: TGTGCCAGCAGCTACCGGGACAGCCACCAAGAGACCCAGTACTTC. Translation gives CASSYRDSHQETQYF. The whole variable domain, remainder taken from reference TRBV5-5 and TRBJ2-5, is DAGVTQSPTHLIKTRGQQVTLRCSPISGHKSVSWYQQVLGQGPQFIFQYYEKEERGRGNFPDRFSARQFPNYSSELNVNALLLGDSALYLCASSYRDSHQETQYFGPGTRLLVL.